The 14 T cell receptor beta chains below all came from one sample that was sequenced in a study of identical twins listed by TCRdb under 2016. The method behind the library was 5' RACE. The sequencing machine was an Illumina HiSeq 2000. TCRdb redid the processing of the public reads, applying fastp at Q25 and MiXCR, and retained in-frame beta chains. Each CDR3 protein gets just one entry, which takes the most common genes and DNA from the rows behind it. This sample has 280,000 or so distinct CDR3 sequences in its table, and 6.5% to 9.5% of those were observed once. Of the sample, less than 2.5% is held by the ten largest clones. These data also featured in a second study, about yellow fever vaccine responses in identical twins.

The sequenced sample consisted of memory (CD45RO+) T cells sorted from blood. Taken with the paper, the label for cell subset or site translates to: CD45RO+ enriched T cells. These receptors all come from a woman aged 18-29 years in good health.

This clonotype was counted between two and nine times. The chain uses TRBV10-3 and TRBJ1-2, with D unclear. The germline V gene encodes CDR1 ENHRY and CDR2 SYGVKD. This CDR3 has 15 residues. The V and J ends lost 0 bases and 3 bases respectively, with 11 bases between them. The CDR3 DNA sequence: TGTGCCATCAGTGAGTCGTTTTACAGAGACTATGGCTACACCTTC. This translates into CAISESFYRDYGYTF.

The rearrangement joins TRBV12-3 or TRBV12-4 to TRBJ1-1; D gene unclear. This CDR3 is 13 amino acids long. Deletions cut 6 bases from V and 0 bases from J, with 8 bases between. The CDR3 sequence: CASRERVNTEAFF. CDR3 nucleotides: TGTGCCAGCAGGGAAAGGGTGAACACTGAAGCTTTCTTT.

This clonotype was counted many times. J is TRBJ2-3 and V is TRBV5-1; D uncertain. Germline V CDR1 and CDR2: SGHRS, YFSETQ. The V end lost 0 bases, the J end lost 5 bases, and 10 bases lay between the germline ends. The CDR3 is made up of 14 amino acids. CDR3 sequence: CASSLGQEGDTQYF. Here the CDR3 DNA reads TGCGCCAGCAGCTTGGGGCAGGAAGGAGATACGCAGTATTTT. Drawing the rest from reference TRBV5-1 and TRBJ2-3, the complete variable domain is KAGVTQTPRYLIKTRGQQVTLSCSPISGHRSVSWYQQTPGQGLQFLFEYFSETQRNKGNFPGRFSGRQFSNSRSEMNVSTLELGDSALYLCASSLGQEGDTQYFGPGTRLTVL.

Many counts were recorded for this clonotype. The chain joins TRBV24-1 to TRBJ1-2; 8 nucleotides align to TRBD1. CDR3 length equals 14 residues. The ends lost 3 bases at V and 5 bases at J; junction bases unmatched: 4. Germline V CDR1 and CDR2: KGHDR, SFDVKD. For the CDR3, the DNA is TGTGCCACCAGTGATACGACAGGGGCGTATGGCTACACCTTC. This codes for CATSDTTGAYGYTF.

This clonotype was counted only a few times. The rearrangement uses TRBV7-2 and TRBJ2-7, with D perhaps matching TRBD2 (6 bases). Per the germline V gene, CDR1 is SGHTA and CDR2 is FQGNSA. This CDR3 is 14 amino acids long. V was shortened by 6 bases and J by 0 bases, with 12 bases between the two germline ends. The chain's CDR3 is CASRGGGSSYEQYF. CDR3 bases: TGTGCCAGCAGGGGCGGAGGGAGCTCCTACGAGCAGTACTTC.

The chain employs TRBV5-5 and TRBJ1-5; D is uncertain. This CDR3 has 15 amino acids. In germline, CDR1 is SGHKS, CDR2 YYEKEE (reference sequence). Trimming cost V 4 bases and J 4 bases, with 15 bases left between them. The CDR3 here is CASSPIMTGNQPQHF. CDR3 sequence (DNA): TGTGCCAGCAGCCCTATTATGACGGGAAATCAGCCCCAGCATTTT.

In its sample, this clonotype was seen a few times. This rearrangement joins TRBV6-5 to TRBJ2-3; D is unresolved. This CDR3 spans 17 amino acids. V lost 0 bases, J lost 2 bases, and 15 bases lay in between. Germline CDR1 MNHEY, CDR2 SVGAGI. For the CDR3, the DNA is TGTGCCAGCAGTTACTCCTGGAACCGCTTCAACACAGATACGCAGTATTTT. Translating it yields CASSYSWNRFNTDTQYF.

In this sample, this clonotype turned up many times. This chain joins TRBV12-3 or TRBV12-4 and TRBJ1-4; D remains unclear. The CDR3 spans 11 residues. V was pared by 3 bases and J by 11 bases, with 7 bases between. Here the CDR3 DNA reads TGTGCCAGCAGTTTTGTTGGCAAACTGTTTTTT. Translated: CASSFVGKLFF.

The chain combines TRBV5-1 with TRBJ2-7; D perhaps matches TRBD1 (5 bases). The germline CDR1 and CDR2 sequences are SGHRS and YFSETQ. V lost 0 bases and J lost 3, with 7 bases in between. CDR3 length equals 13 residues. The CDR3 region has the DNA TGCGCCAGCAGCTTGGGGACAATCTACGAGCAGTACTTC. Protein product: CASSLGTIYEQYF.

This clonotype has ten or more counts. The gene calls are TRBV5-5 and TRBJ2-5, with 7 nucleotides matching TRBD1. The junction had 9 bases not matched to a gene; V was cut back by 4 bases and J by 9 bases. CDR3 size: 13 residues. Germline lookup yields CDR1 SGHKS and CDR2 YYEKEE (reference sequence). The CDR3 spells CASSIDRDGSQYF. CDR3 DNA sequence: TGTGCCAGCAGCATCGACAGGGACGGATCCCAGTACTTC. The entire variable domain, with the rest obtained from reference TRBV5-5 and TRBJ2-5, is as follows: DAGVTQSPTHLIKTRGQQVTLRCSPISGHKSVSWYQQVLGQGPQFIFQYYEKEERGRGNFPDRFSARQFPNYSSELNVNALLLGDSALYLCASSIDRDGSQYFGPGTRLLVL.

At least ten counts were recorded for this clonotype. This chain joins TRBV29-1 and TRBJ2-3; D not certain. Germline V gene sequence: CDR1 SQVTM, CDR2 ANQGSEA. This CDR3 spans 14 amino acids. V lost 4 bases and J lost 2, with 13 bases in between. This CDR3 reads CSVGPDLDTDTQYF. In DNA form, the CDR3 reads TGCAGCGTTGGGCCGGATCTAGACACAGATACGCAGTATTTT.

The sample holds a few counts of this clonotype. The J gene is TRBJ2-7, the V gene TRBV10-2; weak D call: TRBD1 (7 bases). This CDR3 is built from 15 residues. V lost 7 bases, J lost 1 base, and 17 bases lay in between. Germline V gene sequence: CDR1 WSHSY, CDR2 SAAADI. This CDR3 is CASTMGQGGSYEQYF. The CDR3 coding sequence is TGCGCCAGCACCATGGGGCAGGGGGGATCCTACGAGCAGTACTTC.

This clonotype turned up a few times. The chain has TRBV20-1 and TRBJ2-1; D possibly corresponds to TRBD2 (5 bases). CDR1 and CDR2 (germline): DFQATT, SNEGSKA (reference sequence). V lost 0 bases and J lost 3, with 15 bases in between. The CDR3 is made up of 16 amino acids. The CDR3 sequence is CSARDQAGIFYNEQFF. DNA of the CDR3: TGCAGTGCTAGAGATCAGGCGGGTATATTCTACAATGAGCAGTTCTTC.

A remark on this clonotype: A much larger clone differs from this one at a single base, so this may be a read error. The chain has TRBV9 and TRBJ2-2; D uncertain. V was pared by 2 bases and J by 4 bases, with 6 bases between. The germline V gene encodes CDR1 SGDLS and CDR2 YYNGEE. The CDR3 is 13 amino acids. The CDR3 loop reads CASSVVGTGELFF. The CDR3 DNA reads TGTGCCAGCAGCGTTGTGGGCACCGGGGAGCTGTTTTTT.